This passage covers 6 T cell receptor gamma chains from one sample sequenced in a study of γδ T cells in repeated Plasmodium falciparum infection. Vgamma9/Vdelta2+ and Vdelta2-negative gammadelta T cells were flow-sorted from PBMC for bulk sequencing. TCRdb re-called the multiplex PCR reads using CATT. The data show approximately 25,000 gamma-chain clones, around 2.9% seen once. Source material: gamma-delta T cells from blood. Receptors were obtained from a pool of human donors (malaria-infected and uninfected, not separated).

On this clone itself: The protein recorded in TCRdb matches a much larger clone and deviates from this DNA's translation at residues 6 and 8, suggesting a read error; the protein here is obtained by translating the DNA. The chain couples TRGV9 to TRGJ1 or TRGJ2. TCRdb lists no J gene, so it was determined here by aligning the DNA to germline. The CDR3 length is 14 residues. J gave up 3 bases and V 3 bases, and 8 bases lay outside the gene matches. Per germline, CDR1 GITISATS and CDR2 ISYDGTV (reference sequence). For the CDR3, the DNA is TGTGCCTTGTGGGAGAGACCTATTTATTATAAGAAACTCTTT. It yields the protein CALWERPIYYKKLF.

This clone was detected many times. A far larger clone differs by one base, so this is likely a read error. This specimen includes other DNA sequences encoding the same CDR3. The CDR3 reads CALGELGKKIKVF. In nucleotides, the CDR3 is TGTGCCTTGGGGGAGTTGGGTAAAAAAATCAAGGTATTT. The J gene is TRGJP, the V gene TRGV9. Germline assignment: CDR1 GITISATS and CDR2 ISYDGTV (reference sequence). This CDR3 has 13 amino acids.

This clone was observed at least ten times. A far larger clone is only one base removed, so a read error is likely. The same CDR3 also results from other DNA sequences found in this sample. In nucleotides, the CDR3 is TGTGCCACCTGGGACGGGACCAGGGGCCAGTTGTTCTTC. Residues: CATWDGTRGQLFF. The V gene is TRGV2, the J gene TRGJ1 or TRGJ2. From germline, CDR1 is EGSNGY and CDR2 YDSYNSKV. This CDR3 has 13 residues.

This clone was observed many times. TCRdb attributes to this sequence the protein of a much larger clone, which differs from the DNA translation at residue 14; a read error is likely, and the protein displayed is translated from the DNA. This rearrangement joins TRGV9 to TRGJP. The CDR3 consists of 17 residues. CDR1 and CDR2 from the germline V gene are GITISATS and ISYDGTV (reference sequence). The CDR3 spells CALWEVRKELGKKVKVF. CDR3 coding DNA: TGTGCCTTGTGGGAGGTGCGAAAAGAGTTGGGCAAAAAAGTCAAGGTATTT.

There are many counts of this clone. TCRdb's listed protein matches a much larger clone and diverges from this DNA's translation at residue 5, likely through a read error; the protein shown comes from the DNA. This chain links TRGV9 with TRGJP2. Germline CDR1 GITISATS, CDR2 ISYDGTV (reference sequence). The CDR3 runs 15 residues. Germline trimming cut 6 bases from V and 3 bases from J; bases unmatched to any gene: 10. The CDR3 is CALWKPVGSDWIKTF. The CDR3 bases are TGTGCCTTGTGGAAGCCGGTCGGTAGTGATTGGATCAAGACGTTT.

This clone appeared many times. This chain connects TRGV9 to TRGJP. The germline V gene encodes CDR1 GITISATS and CDR2 ISYDGTV (reference sequence). The CDR3 has 17 amino acids. Trimming took 0 bases from V and 7 from J; bases not matched to a gene: 6. The CDR3 spells CALWEVVSELGKKIKVF. The CDR3 region has the DNA TGTGCCTTGTGGGAGGTGGTATCCGAGTTGGGCAAAAAAATCAAGGTATTT.